This TCR beta chain emerged from a study of control samples from healthy donors and cancer patients. The CDR3 is 13 amino acids. The germline gives CDR1 LGHNA, CDR2 YNFKEQ. Deletions cut 4 bases from V and 4 bases from J, with 8 bases between. The assay was immunoSEQ multiplex PCR, and TCRdb's table has in-frame clones only and misses some. Counted here are just under 75,000 clones, 87% occurring once; the ten biggest clones make up approximately 3.6%. What was sequenced was blood. The clonotype comes from a woman in her forties or fifties in good health. The genes are TRBV4-2 and TRBJ2-1, with D possibly TRBD2 on 5 matching bases. CDR3 DNA sequence: TGTGCCAGCAGCCTTGGGAGTTACAATGAGCAGTTCTTC. This gives the protein CASSLGSYNEQFF.